This T cell receptor (beta chain) was captured in a study of PD-L1 blockade in urothelial cancer. Study summary: Samples came from 3 weeks, at the second dose, and 6 weeks into treatment.

As to time point: pretreatment peripheral blood. Patient disease was locally advanced or metastatic urothelial carcinoma. This CDR3 region has 17 residues. The germline gives CDR1 MNHNS, CDR2 SASEGT. J was trimmed by 2 bases and V by 4 bases; bases with no gene match: 10. Measured with immunoSEQ multiplex PCR; TCRdb has only the in-frame clones, and not every one. The sample has about 51,000 clones; more than 70% are singletons. The chain couples TRBV6-1 to TRBJ1-5; TRBD1 agrees at 8 bases. Specimen: PBMCs, collected around atezolizumab (anti-PD-L1) treatment. The sequence derives from a man in his fifties or sixties with urothelial cancer. The CDR3 loop reads CASSAPADRARNQPQHF. CDR3 nucleotide sequence: TGTGCCAGCAGTGCTCCTGCGGACAGGGCGCGCAATCAGCCCCAGCATTTT.